Sequencing of this T cell receptor beta chain was carried out in a study of human T cells and chemical hapten exposure. Regarding the study as a whole: DPC sensitization produced no change in TCRs with frequency above 1 in 1000. Relative to controls, expanded TCRs formed significantly more large CDR3 similarity clusters.

This CDR3 contains 18 residues. In germline, CDR1 is MGHRA, CDR2 YSYEKL. The V gene lost 0 bases and the J gene lost 0 bases, with 12 bases spanning the gap. One entry per CDR3 protein results from TCRdb running MiXCR on the RACE reads. The sample carries about 340,000 distinct CDR3 sequences, under 9% recorded once. This clonotype was seen a few times. Its antigen is unknown. Time point here: patch test 1, 2 weeks after DPC sensitization. Regarding treatment: therapeutic diphenylcyclopropenone sensitization with weekly scalp DPC. Phlebotomy was performed prior to application of every patch test. Total RNA was isolated from unfractionated whole blood.

This receptor was identified in a woman under 30 with alopecia areata. Some clones in this sample may be carry-over from other donors' samples. Sequencing was performed on whole blood, taken in connection with sensitization to the hapten diphenylcyclopropenone (DPC). The chain has TRBV4-1 and TRBJ1-6; D not resolved. The CDR3 DNA reads as TGCGCCAGCAGCCAAGATTTCAGATTAAGCTCCTATAATTCACCCCTCCACTTT. It codes for CASSQDFRLSSYNSPLHF.